One TCR beta chain is described in this entry. This clonotype showed up just a few times. Its antigen is currently not known. Nothing much larger sits one base from this clone, and base qualities are not available. This sample is part of a study of human T cells and chemical hapten exposure (dated by TCRdb to 2020 to 2023). Looking at the study overall: For sensitization, 2% DPC in acetone was applied to an approximately 2 cm by approximately 2 cm area of upper inner arm skin. Approximately 28 alopecia patients gave blood for TCR sequencing at one to four time points (pre-sensitization, 2, 6 and 24 weeks). Libraries were pooled for sequencing, and variation in per-sample TCR yields was attributed mainly to small differences in library volumes within the pool. Peripheral blood TCR repertoire changes were tracked in vivo in alopecia patients during primary and secondary sensitization to the hapten diphenylcyclopropenone (DPC). Alopecia areata with under or over 50% scalp involvement, alopecia totalis and alopecia universalis were represented in the patient cohort, which was mostly female. Patch testing on the upper back used Finn chambers containing 0.01% DPC, with scoring done after 6 days according to International Contact Dermatitis Research Group standards. Patient blood was sampled pre-sensitization (week 0) and at 2, 6 and about 24 weeks after DPC sensitization. Weekly therapeutic DPC doses were additionally applied to the scalp of patients throughout the approximately 24-week study period.

In light of the paper, this sample's time point label describes: pre-sensitization, week 0. According to the study, the label for this sample's treatment or condition signals: therapeutic diphenylcyclopropenone sensitization with weekly scalp DPC. At every patch-test visit, the blood draw took place before the patch test was put on. Eligible patients were aged 18 to 70, diagnosed with alopecia, deemed suitable for DPC therapy, and excluded if pregnant. Total RNA was extracted from unfractionated whole blood that had been collected in Tempus Blood RNA tubes. The library was obtained by RACE. TCRdb names NextSeq 500 as the instrument used. During library preparation, unique molecular identifiers were attached to individual cDNA molecules so that TCRs could be counted quantitatively and reproducibly. Each blood RNA sample was used to sequence both TCR alpha and TCR beta chains. Processing in the source paper ran as follows. Samples had a median of about 96,000 TCRs, with a range from about 23,224 to 690,600. V, J and CDR3 annotation of the TCR reads was carried out using the Decombinator software suite. To make PS versus PT1 abundance plots, every sample was subsampled to the same number of TCRs (28,000). Expanded TCRs were defined as absent before sensitization and observed at least eight times at the 2-week time point. TCRdb passed the public sequencing reads through fastp at Q25 and MiXCR, retaining productive beta sequences. Each entry merges the rows of one CDR3 protein and shows their most common DNA and genes. What appears here as the V and J calls and clone size reflects TCRdb's work, not the paper's. The sample table records approximately 320,000 distinct CDR3 sequences; around 5.5% of these occur just once. The ten largest make up more than 8% of the sample.

Results the study describes overall, beyond this receptor: Repeated subsampling changed both the strength of the expansion versus patch-test correlation and the threshold at which that correlation became significant. The number of PT1 expanded TCRs positively correlated with patch test score, significant at thresholds 8, 16 and 32 but not 4. DPC sensitization did not change how many TCRs were above 1 in 1000 frequency, and no evidence was found of alterations in global repertoire structure. Because all patients had alopecia, a presumed autoimmune disease, the immune response of the patients might differ from that of healthy individuals. Significantly more large CDR3 similarity clusters were formed by expanded TCRs than by pre-sensitization or healthy control sets, consistent with antigen-driven responses.

For CDR1 and CDR2, the germline V gene (reference sequence) lists SEHNR and FQNEAQ. The cysteine opens and the phenylalanine closes a CDR3 of 14 amino acids. The kept DNA is CDR3 alone, 42 bases in frame from the first base. Trimming at the junction amounts to 5 bases on V and 5 bases on J, and the germline ends lie 15 bases apart. The chain is assembled from TRBV7-9 and TRBJ2-5; too little of a D gene remains to name it. This receptor was taken from a woman under 30 with alopecia areata. Some clones in this sample may be carry-over from other donors' samples. The sequences come from whole blood, collected in connection with sensitization to the hapten diphenylcyclopropenone (DPC). The DNA sequence is as follows: TGTGCCAGCAGCCCCCCGGCCGTGGTCGAGACCCAGTACTTC. It translates as CASSPPAVVETQYF.